This TCR beta chain was obtained from a study of CD8+ T cells in alopecia areata (dated by TCRdb to between 2018 and 2020). Turning to the overall study: The treated patients, all with moderate-to-severe alopecia areata, were enrolled in an open-label pilot trial of oral tofacitinib given at 5 to 10 mg twice daily. Tofacitinib was administered for 6 to 18 months, and 6 months of follow-up off drug were then conducted to assess delayed response and recurrence. In treated patients, disease severity was measured using the SALT score, which gives the percentage of scalp surface area affected. The study used high-throughput TCRbeta sequencing to examine T cell clonal expansion in alopecia areata, in both the C3H/HeJ mouse model and human patients. Human TCRbeta sequencing covered scalp tissue and sorted CD4+ and CD8+ peripheral blood T cells from patchy and totalis/universalis alopecia areata patients and healthy controls. Biopsies were taken from tofacitinib-treated patients at baseline and at 4 and 24 weeks of treatment, and a later scalp biopsy was taken in several of the tofacitinib-treated patients. Clonality in the scalp was compared among normal scalp (n=4), patchy alopecia areata scalp (n=8), and alopecia totalis/universalis scalp (n=8). RNA was obtained with the PAXgene miRNA kit for fixed scalp, the miRNeasy kit for PBMCs, and the RNeasy kit for mouse skin. immunoSEQ multiplex PCR using 35 Vbeta forward primers and 13 Jbeta reverse primers was used to amplify TCRbeta CDR3 regions.

Per the germline V gene (reference sequence), GTSNPN is the CDR1 and SVGIG is the CDR2. The CDR3 starts with the cysteine, ends with the phenylalanine, and has 13 residues. The only DNA kept is the CDR3, 39 bases in frame from the first base. Trimming removed 1 base from V and 7 bases from J, leaving 8 bases between the germline ends. Note on this clone: Its binding antigen is unknown. Per-base quality was not reported, and no clone a single base away is much larger than it.

In the paper's terms, the time point label means: around 26 weeks on oral tofacitinib. The treatment or condition label here, explained by the study, means: oral pan-JAK inhibitor, 5-10 mg twice daily. Lesional scalp punch biopsies and peripheral blood were obtained from alopecia areata patients. PBMCs were separated by density centrifugation and stained for CD3, CD4 and CD8, after which CD4+ and CD8+ T cells were sorted on a FACSAria. General conclusions and limits of the study: Compared with normal scalp, lesional scalp had higher clonality and more expanded CD8+ clones, particularly in alopecia totalis/universalis, a pattern that suggests antigenic drive. Many expanded lesional clones were found to persist in scalp and blood during tofacitinib treatment, and relapse after treatment cessation may be partly explained by this persistence. Unlike mouse skin, which is dominated by gammadelta T cells, normal human skin has resident alphabeta T cells that are also sequenced, and this complicates analysis of the scalp TCR repertoire. Shared TCR sequences between patients were less evident than in mice, which may be partly attributable to HLA diversity in the patient population. Because the treated cohort was small and included a single nonresponder, larger studies are needed to assess links between baseline CD8+ expansion and response. Tofacitinib significantly lowered scalp clonality and the number of expanded CD8+ clones among the top 100 scalp clones.

The library came from the immunoSEQ multiplex PCR assay. For TCR sequencing, RNA was extracted from every sample and reverse transcribed into cDNA to serve as template. SuperScript III was used to make first-strand cDNA, primed with a 2:1 mix of oligo-dT and random hexamers. A synthetic immune receptor repertoire was used to measure amplification bias, and any remaining bias was corrected computationally. Under the source paper's analysis protocol: After raw reads were preprocessed to remove errors, the CDR3 was defined following IMGT conventions as running from the conserved cysteine to phenylalanine. Clonality was computed as 1 minus the Shannon entropy, with the entropy normalized by log2 of the number of productive unique TCRs. Whether scalp clones were CD4 or CD8 was inferred by matching scalp TCRbeta sequences against CD4 and CD8 repertoires sorted from blood. The table was pulled from immuneACCESS by TCRdb, which kept in-frame rearrangements only. Such tables lose some clones; where checked, under half of the loss comes from unresolved V genes, and the rest has no known cause. The D gene and trimming were derived from the DNA, and the V and J assignments and clone size from that table. This sample has over 150,000 clones in its table, and less than 70% of those were observed once. The ten most abundant clones make up about 14% of the sample.

The sequence was collected from a human donor with alopecia areata. The sequence joins TRBV30 to TRBJ1-6; confidence is insufficient to name the D gene. The material sequenced was CD4+ T cells sorted from blood, taken at week 24, from a patient treated with tofacitinib. The CDR3 has the sequence CAWSGQENSPLHF. The DNA sequence is TGTGCCTGGAGTGGGCAAGAAAATTCACCCCTCCACTTT. The CDR3, completed at both ends by the reference TRBV30 and TRBJ1-6 genes, gives the full variable domain SQTIHQWPATLVQPVGSPLSLECTVEGTSNPNLYWYRQAAGRGLQLLFYSVGIGQISSEVPQNLSASRPQDRQFILSSKKLLLSDSGFYLCAWSGQENSPLHFGNGTRLTVT.